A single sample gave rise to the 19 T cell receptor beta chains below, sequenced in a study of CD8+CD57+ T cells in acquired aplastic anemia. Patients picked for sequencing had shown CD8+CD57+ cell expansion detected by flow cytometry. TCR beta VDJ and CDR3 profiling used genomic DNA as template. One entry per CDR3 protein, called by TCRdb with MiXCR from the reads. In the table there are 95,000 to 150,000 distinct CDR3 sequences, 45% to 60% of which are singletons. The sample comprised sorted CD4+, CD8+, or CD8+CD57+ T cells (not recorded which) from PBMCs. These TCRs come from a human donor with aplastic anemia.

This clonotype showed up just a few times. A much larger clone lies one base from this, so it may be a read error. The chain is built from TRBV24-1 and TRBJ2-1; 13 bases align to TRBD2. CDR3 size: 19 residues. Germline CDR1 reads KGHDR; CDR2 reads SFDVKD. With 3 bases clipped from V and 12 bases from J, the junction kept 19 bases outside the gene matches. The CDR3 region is CATSDRPRPTSGRAHVQFF. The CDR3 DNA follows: TGTGCCACCAGTGATCGCCCTCGTCCCACTAGCGGGAGGGCCCATGTGCAGTTCTTC.

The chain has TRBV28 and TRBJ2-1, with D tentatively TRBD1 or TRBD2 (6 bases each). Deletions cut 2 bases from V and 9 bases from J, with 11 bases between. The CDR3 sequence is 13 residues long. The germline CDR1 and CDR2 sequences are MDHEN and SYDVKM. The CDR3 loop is CASSLRGDGEQFF. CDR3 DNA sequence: TGTGCCAGCAGTTTAAGGGGGGACGGTGAGCAGTTCTTC.

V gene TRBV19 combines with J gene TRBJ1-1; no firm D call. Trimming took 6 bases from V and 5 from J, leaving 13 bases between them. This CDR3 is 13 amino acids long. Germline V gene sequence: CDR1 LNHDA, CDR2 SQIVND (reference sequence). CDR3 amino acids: CASSVRAGTEAFF. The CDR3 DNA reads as TGTGCCAGTAGCGTCCGTGCAGGTACTGAAGCTTTCTTT.

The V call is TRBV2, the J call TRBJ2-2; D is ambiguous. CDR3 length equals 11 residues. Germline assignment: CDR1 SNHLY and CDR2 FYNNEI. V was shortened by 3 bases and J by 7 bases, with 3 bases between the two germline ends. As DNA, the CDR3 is TGTGCCAGCAGTGACGGCGGGGAGCTGTTTTTT. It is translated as CASSDGGELFF.

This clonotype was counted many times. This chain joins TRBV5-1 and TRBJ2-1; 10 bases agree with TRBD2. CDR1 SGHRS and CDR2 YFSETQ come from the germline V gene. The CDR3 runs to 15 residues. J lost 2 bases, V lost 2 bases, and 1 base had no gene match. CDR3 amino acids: CASSLAGGAYNEQFF. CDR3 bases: TGCGCCAGCAGCTTAGCGGGAGGGGCCTACAATGAGCAGTTCTTC.

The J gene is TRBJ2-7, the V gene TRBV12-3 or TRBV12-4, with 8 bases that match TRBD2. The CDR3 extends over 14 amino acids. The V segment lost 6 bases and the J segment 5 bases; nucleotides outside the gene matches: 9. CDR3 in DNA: TGTGCCAGCAGCCAACTAGCGGATAGCCACGAGCAGTACTTC. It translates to CASSQLADSHEQYF.

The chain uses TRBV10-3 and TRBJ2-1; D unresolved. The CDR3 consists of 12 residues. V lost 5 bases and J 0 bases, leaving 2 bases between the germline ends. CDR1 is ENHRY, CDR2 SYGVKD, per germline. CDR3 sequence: CAISSSYNEQFF. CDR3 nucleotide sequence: TGTGCCATCAGTTCCTCCTACAATGAGCAGTTCTTC.

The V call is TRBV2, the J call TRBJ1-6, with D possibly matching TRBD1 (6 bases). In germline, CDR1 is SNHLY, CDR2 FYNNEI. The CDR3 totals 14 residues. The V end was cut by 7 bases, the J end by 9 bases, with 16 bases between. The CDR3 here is CASNRDGRSSPLHF. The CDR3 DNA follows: TGTGCCAGCAACAGGGATGGGAGGTCTTCACCCCTCCACTTT.

CDR3 amino acids: CASSAREAPNTEAFF. CDR3 bases: TGTGCCAGTAGTGCCCGGGAGGCGCCTAACACTGAAGCTTTCTTT. The chain is built from TRBV19 and TRBJ1-1; no definite D call. CDR1 and CDR2 (germline): LNHDA, SQIVND (reference sequence). The CDR3 consists of 15 residues. V gave up 5 bases and J gave up 2 bases, with 15 bases separating them.

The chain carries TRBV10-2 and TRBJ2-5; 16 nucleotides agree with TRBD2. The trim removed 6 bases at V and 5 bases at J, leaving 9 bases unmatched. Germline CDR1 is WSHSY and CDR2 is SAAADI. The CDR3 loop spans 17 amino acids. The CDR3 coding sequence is TGCGCCAGCAGGGGGACTAGCGGGAGGGGGGTTCGGGAGACCCAGTACTTC. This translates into CASRGTSGRGVRETQYF.

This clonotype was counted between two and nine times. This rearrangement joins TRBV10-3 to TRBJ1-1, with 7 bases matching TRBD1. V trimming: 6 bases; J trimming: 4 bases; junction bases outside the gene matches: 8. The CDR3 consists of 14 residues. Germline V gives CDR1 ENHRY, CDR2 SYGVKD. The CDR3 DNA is TGTGCCATCAGGACTCGACAGGGAGGCACTGAAGCTTTCTTT. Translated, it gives CAIRTRQGGTEAFF.

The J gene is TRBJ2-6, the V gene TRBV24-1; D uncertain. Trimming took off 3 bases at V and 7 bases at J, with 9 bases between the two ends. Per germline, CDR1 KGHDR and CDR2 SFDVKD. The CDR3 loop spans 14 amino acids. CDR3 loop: CATSDPMGANVLTF. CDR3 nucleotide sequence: TGTGCCACCAGTGATCCGATGGGAGCCAACGTCCTGACTTTC.

CDR3 DNA: TGTGCCACCAGCAGTAGGACAGGGGGAGATACGCAGTATTTT. This encodes CATSSRTGGDTQYF. This chain links TRBV15 with TRBJ2-3; TRBD1 agrees at 10 bases. J gave up 5 bases and V 3 bases, and 2 bases lay outside the gene matches. CDR1 is LNHNV and CDR2 is YYDKDF in the germline V gene (reference sequence). The CDR3 runs to 14 residues.

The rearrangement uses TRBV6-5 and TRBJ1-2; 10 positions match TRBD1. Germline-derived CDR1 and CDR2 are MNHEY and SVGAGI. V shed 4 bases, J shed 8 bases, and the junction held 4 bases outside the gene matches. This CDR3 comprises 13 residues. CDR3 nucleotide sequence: TGTGCCAGCAGTTTCGGGACAGGGGAAGGCTACACCTTC. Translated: CASSFGTGEGYTF.

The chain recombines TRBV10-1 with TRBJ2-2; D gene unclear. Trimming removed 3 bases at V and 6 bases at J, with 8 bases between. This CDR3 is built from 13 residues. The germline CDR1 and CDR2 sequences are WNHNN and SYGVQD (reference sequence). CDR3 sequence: CASSDSPPGELFF. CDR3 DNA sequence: TGCGCCAGCAGTGATAGCCCCCCCGGGGAGCTGTTTTTT.

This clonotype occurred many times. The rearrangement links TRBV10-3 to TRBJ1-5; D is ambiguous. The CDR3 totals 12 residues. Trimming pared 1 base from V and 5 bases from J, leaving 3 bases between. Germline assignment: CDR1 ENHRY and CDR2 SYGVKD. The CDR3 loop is CAISEWDQPQHF. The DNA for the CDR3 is TGTGCCATCAGTGAGTGGGATCAGCCCCAGCATTTT.

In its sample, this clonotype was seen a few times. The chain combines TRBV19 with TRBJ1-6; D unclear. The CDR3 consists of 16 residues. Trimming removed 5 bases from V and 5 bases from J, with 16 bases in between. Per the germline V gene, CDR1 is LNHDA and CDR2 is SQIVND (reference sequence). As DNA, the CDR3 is TGTGCCAGTAGTTTAAACATTGGACCCGATAATTCACCCCTCCACTTT. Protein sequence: CASSLNIGPDNSPLHF.

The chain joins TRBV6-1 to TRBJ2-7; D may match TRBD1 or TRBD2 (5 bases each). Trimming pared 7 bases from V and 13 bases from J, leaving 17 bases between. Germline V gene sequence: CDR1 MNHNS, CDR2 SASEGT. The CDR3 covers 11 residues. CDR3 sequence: CASKKGPRGYF. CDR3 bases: TGTGCCAGCAAGAAGGGGCCACGGGGCTACTTC.

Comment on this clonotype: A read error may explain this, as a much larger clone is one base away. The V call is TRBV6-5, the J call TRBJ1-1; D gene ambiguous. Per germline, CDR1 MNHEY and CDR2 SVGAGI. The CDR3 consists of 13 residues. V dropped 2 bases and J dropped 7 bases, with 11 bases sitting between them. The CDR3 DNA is TGTGCCAGCAGTTACCATACTCGCGGTGAAGCTTTCTTT. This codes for CASSYHTRGEAFF.